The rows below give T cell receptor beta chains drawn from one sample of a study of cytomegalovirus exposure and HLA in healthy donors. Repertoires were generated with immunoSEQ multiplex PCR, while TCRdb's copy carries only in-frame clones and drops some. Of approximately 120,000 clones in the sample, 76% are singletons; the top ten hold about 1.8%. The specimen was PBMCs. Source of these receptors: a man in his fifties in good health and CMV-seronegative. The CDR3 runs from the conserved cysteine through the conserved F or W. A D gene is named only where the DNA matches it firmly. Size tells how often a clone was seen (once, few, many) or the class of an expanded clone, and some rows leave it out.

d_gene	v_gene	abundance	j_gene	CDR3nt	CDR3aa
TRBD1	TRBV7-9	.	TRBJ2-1	TGTTCCAGCAGCTCCCGGACAGGGCTGGAGCAGTTCTTC	CSSSSRTGLEQFF
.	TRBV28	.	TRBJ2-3	TGTGCCAGCAGCAAGTCCGACGGGGGACTCACAGATACGCAGTATTTT	CASSKSDGGLTDTQYF
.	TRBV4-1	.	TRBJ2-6	TGCGCCAGCAGCCAAGATCGGAGGGACGGACCGGGGGCCAACGTCCTGACTTTC	CASSQDRRDGPGANVLTF
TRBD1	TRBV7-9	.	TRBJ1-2	TGTTCCAGCAGCTTCGGGACAGGGATCTCCTATGGCTACACCTTC	CSSSFGTGISYGYTF
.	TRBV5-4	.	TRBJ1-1	TGTGCCAGCAGCAGGCGGGGCAGGAACACTGAAGCTTTCTTT	CASSRRGRNTEAFF
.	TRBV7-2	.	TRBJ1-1	TGTGCCAGCACCTACGGAGGCTCCAACACTGAAGCTTTCTTT	CASTYGGSNTEAFF
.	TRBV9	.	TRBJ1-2	TGTGCCAGCAGCTCCGAAGGGGTAAACTATGGCTACACCTTC	CASSSEGVNYGYTF
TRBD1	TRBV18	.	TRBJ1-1	TGTGCCAGCTCCCCGACCCAGGGGGCGCCCACTGAAGCTTTCTTT	CASSPTQGAPTEAFF
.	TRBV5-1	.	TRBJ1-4	TGCGCCAGCAGCTTATTCAGGGCAACTAATGAAAAACTGTTTTTT	CASSLFRATNEKLFF
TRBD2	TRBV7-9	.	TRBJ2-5	TGTTCCAGCAGCTTTATGGGGGGGGAGACCCAGTACTTC	CSSSFMGGETQYF
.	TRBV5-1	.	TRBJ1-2	TGCGCCAGCAGCATTGCCCGGAGGGACTATGGCTACACCTTC	CASSIARRDYGYTF
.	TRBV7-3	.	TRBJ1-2	TGTGCCAGCAGCCCGAGGGGGTCGGGCTATGGCTACACCTTC	CASSPRGSGYGYTF
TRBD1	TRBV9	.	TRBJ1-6	TGTGCCAGCAGCCCGAGCGGGCAGGGGGGCAATTCACCCCTCCACTTT	CASSPSGQGGNSPLHF
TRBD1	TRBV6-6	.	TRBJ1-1	TGTGCCAGCAGTACAGGGGCGGGGAACACTGAAGCTTTCTTT	CASSTGAGNTEAFF
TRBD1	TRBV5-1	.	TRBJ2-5	TGCGCCAGCAGCATGGGACAGGATGGACAAGAGACCCAGTACTTC	CASSMGQDGQETQYF
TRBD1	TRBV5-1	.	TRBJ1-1	TGCGCCAGCAGCATGGACAGGGTGACTGAAGCTTTCTTT	CASSMDRVTEAFF
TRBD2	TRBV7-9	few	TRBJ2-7	TGTGCCAGCAGGCCCGGGGGGAACTCCTACGAGCAGTACTTC	CASRPGGNSYEQYF
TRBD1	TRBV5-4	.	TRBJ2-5	TGTGCCAGCAGCAAAGACAGGGGAGAGACCCAGTACTTC	CASSKDRGETQYF
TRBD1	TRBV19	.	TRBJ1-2	TGTGCCAGTAGTGTGACAGGGTCAAGCTATGGCTACACCTTC	CASSVTGSSYGYTF
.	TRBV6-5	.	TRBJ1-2	TGTGCCAGCAGTTACCGCGGGGGTTATGGCTACACCTTC	CASSYRGGYGYTF
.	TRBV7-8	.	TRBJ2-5	TGTGCCAGCAGACCAGTTGGGGAGCCAAGAGAGACCCAGTACTTC	CASRPVGEPRETQYF
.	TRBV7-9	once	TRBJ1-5	TGTGCCGGGAGGCCGCCGATCAAGATCAATCAGCCCCAGCATTTT	CAGRPPIKINQPQHF
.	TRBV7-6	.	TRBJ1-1	TGTGCCAGCAGCCAAAGCCCCAGGCTTCAGGCTTTCTTT	CASSQSPRLQAFF
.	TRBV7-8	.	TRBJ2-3	TGTGCCAGCAGCATCAAGCCCGTCCCTAGCACAGATACGCAGTATTTT	CASSIKPVPSTDTQYF
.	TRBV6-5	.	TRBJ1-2	TGTGCCAGCAGCAACCCCAGGGCCCTGGGCGGCTACACCTTC	CASSNPRALGGYTF
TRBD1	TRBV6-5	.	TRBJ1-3	TGTGCCAGCGATAACAGGGGGCTCTTAAACACCATATATTTT	CASDNRGLLNTIYF
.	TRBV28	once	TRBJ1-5	TGTGCCAGCATTGAGGCCCCGGTTTTCAATCAGCCCCAGCATTTT	CASIEAPVFNQPQHF
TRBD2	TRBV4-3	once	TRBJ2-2	TGCGCCAGCAGCCCCCGGAGGCTAGCGGGGGGGACCGGGGAGCTGTTTTTT	CASSPRRLAGGTGELFF
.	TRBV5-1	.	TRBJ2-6	TGCGCCAGCAGCTTGTCAGGGACTGGGGCCAACGTCCTGACTTTC	CASSLSGTGANVLTF
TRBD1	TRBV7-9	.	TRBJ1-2	TGTGCCAGCAGCTCCCCTGGACAGGGCAATGGCTACACCTTC	CASSSPGQGNGYTF
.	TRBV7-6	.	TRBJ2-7	TGTGCCAGCAGCTTCACAGCCGAGGGCGAGCAGTACTTC	CASSFTAEGEQYF
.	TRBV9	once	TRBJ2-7	TGTGCCAGCAGCGTAGGCACAGGAAGTTGGGGCGAGCAGTACTTC	CASSVGTGSWGEQYF
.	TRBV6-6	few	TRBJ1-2	TGTGCCAGCAGTGGGGGGTCTCGGAGTGGCTACACCTTC	CASSGGSRSGYTF
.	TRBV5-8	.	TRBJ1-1	TGTGCCAGCAGCCCCGGACAGAAAAACACTGAAGCTTTCTTT	CASSPGQKNTEAFF
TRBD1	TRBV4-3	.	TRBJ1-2	TGCGCCAGCAGCCAAGATACAGGGGGCTGGAGCTACACCTTC	CASSQDTGGWSYTF
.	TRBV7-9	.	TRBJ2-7	TGTGCCAGCAGCTTCAACAGGGAAGACGAGCAGTACTTC	CASSFNREDEQYF
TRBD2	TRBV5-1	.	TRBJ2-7	TGCGCCAGCAGCTTACTAGCGGGGCAGGGCGAGCAGTACTTC	CASSLLAGQGEQYF
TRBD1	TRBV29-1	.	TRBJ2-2	TGCAGCGGGACACAGGGGGCAAACACCGGGGAGCTGTTTTTT	CSGTQGANTGELFF
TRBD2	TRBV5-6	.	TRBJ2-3	TGTGCCAGCAGCTTAGCGGGGGGGAGCAGCACAGATACGCAGTATTTT	CASSLAGGSSTDTQYF
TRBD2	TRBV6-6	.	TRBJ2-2	TGTGCCAGCAGGGCCAGCGGGGGCCAGAACACCGGGGAGCTGTTTTTT	CASRASGGQNTGELFF
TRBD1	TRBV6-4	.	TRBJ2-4	TGTGCCAGCAGTGGGGGACAGGGGGGCATTCAGTACTTC	CASSGGQGGIQYF
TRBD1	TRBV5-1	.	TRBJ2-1	TGCGCCAGCAGCTTGGGACAGGGAACTTACAATGAGCAGTTCTTC	CASSLGQGTYNEQFF
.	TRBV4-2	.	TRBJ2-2	TGTGCCAGCAGCCAAGGCTTACCTAGCCAGGACACCGGGGAGCTGTTTTTT	CASSQGLPSQDTGELFF
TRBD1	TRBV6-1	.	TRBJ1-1	TGTGCCAGCAGGGGACAGGCCGGCACTGAAGCTTTCTTT	CASRGQAGTEAFF
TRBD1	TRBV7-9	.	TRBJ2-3	TGTGCCAGCAGCTTATTTGGGGACAGGGGCACAGATACGCAGTATTTT	CASSLFGDRGTDTQYF
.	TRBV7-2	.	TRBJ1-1	TGTGCCAGCAGCTTAGTTAGGACAGCGAACACTGAAGCTTTCTTT	CASSLVRTANTEAFF
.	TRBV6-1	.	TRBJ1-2	TGTGCCAGCAGTGAAGGTCTTGGCTACACCTTC	CASSEGLGYTF
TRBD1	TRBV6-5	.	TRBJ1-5	TGTGCCAGCAGTGAACAGGGGGATCAGCCCCAGCATTTT	CASSEQGDQPQHF
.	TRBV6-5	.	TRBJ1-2	TGTGCCAGCAGCATTGGGGGGGGTGGCTACACCTTC	CASSIGGGGYTF
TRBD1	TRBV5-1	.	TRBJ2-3	TGCGCCAGCAGCTCCCGGACAGGGGGTTCCACAGATACGCAGTATTTT	CASSSRTGGSTDTQYF
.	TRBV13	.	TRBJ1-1	TGTGCCAGCAGCTCGATACAGGTGGTTGAAGCTTTCTTT	CASSSIQVVEAFF
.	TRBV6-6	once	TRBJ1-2	TGTGCCAGCGGCCCCAGGGGCGATATCTATGGCTACACCTTC	CASGPRGDIYGYTF